This T cell receptor (beta chain) was sequenced for a study of beta chain features in type 1 diabetes. General study findings and limits: Sampled from patients, naive, central memory and Treg TCRB repertoires appeared more similar than those sampled from healthy donors. Shorter TCRB CDR3s, moderately but significantly so, marked every one of the four CD4+ subsets in Type 1 diabetes patients. Since sequencing was performed on cDNA, cells with high TCR expression could be over-represented.

Averaging about 116 mL, one heparinised blood draw came from each individual donor. CD4+ cells of the naive, central memory, regulatory and stem cell-like memory types were sorted via CD45RO/CCR7/CD25/CD127/CD95/CD27. cDNA synthesis used the whole RNA isolate, giving expressed TCRB sequences. Assay: immunoSEQ multiplex PCR; the TCRdb copy retains only in-frame clones and omits some. Among 250,000 or so clones, roughly 22% were seen once, and the ten largest hold 0.028%. As for this clone: The antigen is not known.

Looked up from germline, CDR1 is SGHTA and CDR2 is FQGTGA. J gave up 3 bases and V 2 bases, and 3 bases lay outside the gene matches. This CDR3 comprises 15 residues. The sample taken for sequencing was naive CD4+ T cells from blood. This chain joins TRBV7-3 and TRBJ2-3; 9 nucleotides line up with TRBD1. This receptor was obtained from a woman in her 40s with type 1 diabetes. In nucleotides, the CDR3 is TGTGCCAGCAGCTTACTCGGGACAGGGACAGATACGCAGTATTTT. Its translation: CASSLLGTGTDTQYF.